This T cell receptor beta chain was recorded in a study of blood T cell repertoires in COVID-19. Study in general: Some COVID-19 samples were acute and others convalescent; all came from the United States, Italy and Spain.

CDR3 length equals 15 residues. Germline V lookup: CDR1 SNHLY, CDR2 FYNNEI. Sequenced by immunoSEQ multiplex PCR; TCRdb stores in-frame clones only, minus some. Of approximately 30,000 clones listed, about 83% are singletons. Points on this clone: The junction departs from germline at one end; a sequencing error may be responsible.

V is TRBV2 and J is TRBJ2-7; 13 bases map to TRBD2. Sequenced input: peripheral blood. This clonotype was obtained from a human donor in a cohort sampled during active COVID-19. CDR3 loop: CASSEGTSGVYEQYF. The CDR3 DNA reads TGTGCCAGCAGCGAAGGGACTAGCGGGGTCTACGAGCAGTACTTC.